Sequencing of this TCR beta chain was carried out in a study of T cell responses to AZD1222 COVID-19 vaccine. Clones were read by immunoSEQ multiplex PCR, and TCRdb kept only the in-frame ones, dropping some. The repertoire has 150,000 or so clones, about nine tenths of them found once; the top ten carry roughly 3.8%. Findings and limits, study-wide: No day 14 peak samples; only post-peak repertoires were characterized.

Turning to this clone: Its antigen is not identified.

Trimming took 3 bases from V and 5 from J, leaving 10 bases between them. The length of the CDR3 is 13 residues. Germline lookup yields CDR1 SGHNT and CDR2 YENEEA. Sequenced here: peripheral blood, sampled 28 days after the second AZD1222 dose. V gene TRBV11-3 combines with J gene TRBJ2-5, with D hard to call. The receptor was derived from an adult who received the AZD1222 COVID-19 vaccine. The CDR3: CASSFKAWETQYF. CDR3 DNA sequence: TGTGCCAGCAGCTTTAAAGCGTGGGAGACCCAGTACTTC.